The entry that follows covers one T cell receptor beta chain sequence. The antigen is undetermined. These data belong to a study of T cell clones after liver transplantation. Study at large: HCV positivity affected three of eight recipients; the rest lacked autoimmune or viral indications. Until 12-24 months post-transplant, subjects got standard immunosuppression and no induction.

Profiled with immunoSEQ multiplex PCR; TCRdb holds only in-frame clones, not every one. The sample lists nearly 55,000 clones; around 84% were seen once. The germline V gene encodes CDR1 SGHVT and CDR2 SQSDAQ. V dropped 1 base and J dropped 4 bases, with 5 bases sitting between them. The CDR3 runs 13 residues. Overall study findings and caveats: Conclusions were preliminary, with small, heterogeneous patient groups. A larger donor-reactive than third-party decline suggested partial antigen-specific deletion.

Sequencing was performed on CD4+ T cells from blood, taken before liver transplant. This receptor was taken from a human donor who received a liver transplant. V and J are TRBV7-4 and TRBJ2-1; tentative D call: TRBD1 (5 bases). CDR3 nucleotides: TGTGCCAGCAGCTTAGACAGGTACAATGAGCAGTTCTTC. Translated: CASSLDRYNEQFF. The entire variable domain, with the rest obtained from reference TRBV7-4 and TRBJ2-1, is as follows: GAGVSQSPRYKVAKRGRDVALRCDSISGHVTLYWYRQTLGQGSEVLTYSQSDAQRDKSGRPSGRFSAERPERSVSTLKIQRTEQGDSAVYLCASSLDRYNEQFFGPGTRLTVL.